This T cell receptor (beta chain) originates from a study of Tregs in tolerant kidney transplant recipients. Data came from immunoSEQ multiplex PCR; TCRdb stores just in-frame clones and leaves some out. This sample has some 55,000 clones; approximately 83% occur once, and the top ten carry approximately 2.1%. Germline V gene lookup returns CDR1 WNHNN and CDR2 SYGVQD (reference sequence). This CDR3 is built from 14 residues. The V end lost 6 bases, the J end lost 2 bases, and 13 bases lay between the germline ends. The TCR comes from a human donor who received a combined kidney and bone marrow transplant. Sequencing used Tregs from blood, obtained before the transplant. The rearrangement links TRBV10-1 to TRBJ1-2, with D perhaps TRBD1 (6 bases). The CDR3 is CASSGTGTNYGYTF. The CDR3 DNA reads TGCGCCAGCAGCGGTACAGGGACCAACTATGGCTACACCTTC.